This is a list of T cell receptor beta chains from one sample in a study of blood T cell repertoires in COVID-19. The method was immunoSEQ multiplex PCR; TCRdb's version includes in-frame clones alone and lacks a portion of them. The sample includes 400,000 to 500,000 clones, more than 70% of them seen just once. The specimen sequenced was PBMCs or T cells enriched from blood (not recorded which). The origin of the receptors is a young woman who had been exposed to COVID-19. The CDR3 runs from the conserved cysteine through the conserved F or W. The D gene is left open where the match is weak. Size is stated for part of the rows, as once, few or many counts, or as a class when the clone is expanded.

>TRBV18|NA|NA|TRBJ1-5
TGTGCCAGCCGGGGGGAGCAGGTTAATCAGCCCCAGCATTTT
CASRGEQVNQPQHF
>TRBV4-3|NA|once|TRBJ1-2
TGCGCCAGCAGCCAAGTAACAGGCTGGGCTAACTATGGCTACACCTTC
CASSQVTGWANYGYTF
>TRBV7-2|NA|NA|TRBJ1-2
TGTGCCAGCAGACAATTAGCGACGGTAAACTATGGCTACACCTTC
CASRQLATVNYGYTF
>TRBV19|NA|NA|TRBJ1-3
TGTGCCAGTAGTACCCCAGGGGCAGGGACTGGAAACACCATATATTTT
CASSTPGAGTGNTIYF
>TRBV12-3/TRBV12-4|NA|NA|TRBJ2-3
TGTGCCAGCAACCTAGGGGGCACAGATACGCAGTATTTT
CASNLGGTDTQYF
>TRBV28|TRBD1|NA|TRBJ2-5
TGTGCCACCAAGGGACAGGGGGAAGAGACCCAGTACTTC
CATKGQGEETQYF
>TRBV28|NA|NA|TRBJ2-4
TGTGCCACCGAGGGAGCTACACCGCTAGCCAAAAACATTCAGTACTTC
CATEGATPLAKNIQYF
>TRBV7-2|NA|NA|TRBJ1-1
TGTGCCAGCAGCCCCGCGCTCCGCACTGAAGCTTTCTTT
CASSPALRTEAFF
>TRBV28|NA|NA|TRBJ2-3
TGTGCCAGCAGTTCGTCTAGCACAGATACGCAGTATTTT
CASSSSSTDTQYF
>TRBV7-8|NA|NA|TRBJ2-7
TGTGCCAGCAGCTTCACGTTCGGGAGCCTGTACGAGCAGTACTTC
CASSFTFGSLYEQYF
>TRBV18|TRBD1|NA|TRBJ1-5
TGTGCCAGCAAGGGACAGGGGGCTGGCAATCAGCCCCAGCATTTT
CASKGQGAGNQPQHF
>TRBV9|NA|NA|TRBJ2-1
TGTGCCAGCAGCCCCCCGACAGGAGACAATGAGCAGTTCTTC
CASSPPTGDNEQFF